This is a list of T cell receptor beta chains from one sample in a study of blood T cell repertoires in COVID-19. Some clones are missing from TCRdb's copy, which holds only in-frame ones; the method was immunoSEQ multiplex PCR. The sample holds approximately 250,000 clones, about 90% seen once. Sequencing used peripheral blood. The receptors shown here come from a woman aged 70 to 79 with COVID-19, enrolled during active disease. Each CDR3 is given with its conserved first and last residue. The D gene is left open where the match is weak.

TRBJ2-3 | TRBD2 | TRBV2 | TGTGCCAGCAGTTTGTCGCTAGCGGGTGTTTTT | CASSLSLAGVF
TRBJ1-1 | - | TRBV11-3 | TGTGCCAGCAGCTTTAGTAACACTGAAGCTTTCTTT | CASSFSNTEAFF
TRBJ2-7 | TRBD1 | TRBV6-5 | TGTGCCAGCAGGGGGGACAGGTCAGCCTACGAGCAGTACTTC | CASRGDRSAYEQYF
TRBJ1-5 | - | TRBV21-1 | TGTGCCAGCAGGGGGGGGACAGGGGCTCAGCCCCAGCATTTT | CASRGGTGAQPQHF
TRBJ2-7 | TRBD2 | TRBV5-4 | TGTGCCAGCAGCCGCCAGGCGGGAGGCTCCTACGAGCAGTACTTC | CASSRQAGGSYEQYF
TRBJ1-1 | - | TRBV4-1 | TGCGCCAGCAGCCAAGATTCTCCGCCACCAAGGGGAGAAGCTTTCTTT | CASSQDSPPPRGEAFF
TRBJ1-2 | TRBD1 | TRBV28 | TGTGCCAGCAGTTTAGGGGGGACAGGGTTCGGCTACACCTTC | CASSLGGTGFGYTF
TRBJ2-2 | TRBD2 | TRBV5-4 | TGTGCCAGCAGCTTGCTACGGGAGGGTAGCACCGGGGAGCTGTTTTTT | CASSLLREGSTGELFF
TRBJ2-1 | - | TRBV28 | TGTGCCAGCAGGAGGGAAGGTAGCTCCTACAATGAGCAGTTCTTC | CASRREGSSYNEQFF
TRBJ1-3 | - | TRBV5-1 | TGCGCCAGCAGCTTGCTGCAGGCTGGAAACACCATATATTTT | CASSLLQAGNTIYF
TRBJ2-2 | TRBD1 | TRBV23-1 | TGCGCCAGCAGAGTAGACAGGGGGGGTACCGGGGAGCTGTTTTTT | CASRVDRGGTGELFF
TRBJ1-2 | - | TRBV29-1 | TGCAGCGTTGGGTCAGAATCCTATGGCTACACCTTC | CSVGSESYGYTF
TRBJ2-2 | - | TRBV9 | TGTGCCAGCAGCGTAAGCCCCCTCTACGACACCGGGGAGCTGTTTTTT | CASSVSPLYDTGELFF
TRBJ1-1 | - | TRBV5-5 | TGTGCCAGCAGCTTGAGAGGTCAGCTAATGAACACTGAAGCTTTCTTT | CASSLRGQLMNTEAFF
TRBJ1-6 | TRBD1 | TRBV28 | TGTGCCAGCCTAGTTGGGGGATCCGGGACAGGGACTTCACCCCTCCACTTT | CASLVGGSGTGTSPLHF
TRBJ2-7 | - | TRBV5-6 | TGTGCCAGCAGCTACGGGGTAGCAATTTCCTCAAGGTGGGACGAGCAGTACTTC | CASSYGVAISSRWDEQYF
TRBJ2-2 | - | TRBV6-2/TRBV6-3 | TGTGCCAGCAGCCAAGGAGCCGGGGAGCTGTTTTTT | CASSQGAGELFF
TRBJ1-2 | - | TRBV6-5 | TGTGCCAGCAGGCCTACGGGACATTTCTATGGCTACACCTTC | CASRPTGHFYGYTF
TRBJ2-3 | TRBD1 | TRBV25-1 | TGTGCCAGCAGTGGGGAAGGGGCGGGACAGGGGAAAAATACGCAGTATTTT | CASSGEGAGQGKNTQYF
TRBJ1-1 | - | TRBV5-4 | TGTGCCAGCAGCTCGATAGGACAACTGAACACTGAAGCTTTCTTT | CASSSIGQLNTEAFF
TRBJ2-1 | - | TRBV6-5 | TGTGCCAGCAGTCTTACCCAGGGAAACAATGAGCAGTTCTTC | CASSLTQGNNEQFF
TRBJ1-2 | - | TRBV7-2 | TGTGCCAGCAGCTTAGGTTCCAGGGACTATGGCTACACCTTC | CASSLGSRDYGYTF
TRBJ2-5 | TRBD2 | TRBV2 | TGTGCCAGCAAATTACTAGCGATCCAAGAGACCCAGTACTTC | CASKLLAIQETQYF
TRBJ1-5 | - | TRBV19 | TGTGCCACGCGAACAACAGGGAGGGGGGGCAATCAGCCCCAGCATTTT | CATRTTGRGGNQPQHF
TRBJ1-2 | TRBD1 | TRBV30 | TGTGCCTGGGCGGGACAGAAAAACTATGGCTACACCTTC | CAWAGQKNYGYTF
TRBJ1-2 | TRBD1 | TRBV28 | TGTGCCAGCAGACGACAGGGGCGTAACTATGGCTACACCTTC | CASRRQGRNYGYTF
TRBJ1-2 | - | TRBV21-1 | TGTGCCAGCAGTGTAAAACAGCCCTATGGCTACACCTTC | CASSVKQPYGYTF